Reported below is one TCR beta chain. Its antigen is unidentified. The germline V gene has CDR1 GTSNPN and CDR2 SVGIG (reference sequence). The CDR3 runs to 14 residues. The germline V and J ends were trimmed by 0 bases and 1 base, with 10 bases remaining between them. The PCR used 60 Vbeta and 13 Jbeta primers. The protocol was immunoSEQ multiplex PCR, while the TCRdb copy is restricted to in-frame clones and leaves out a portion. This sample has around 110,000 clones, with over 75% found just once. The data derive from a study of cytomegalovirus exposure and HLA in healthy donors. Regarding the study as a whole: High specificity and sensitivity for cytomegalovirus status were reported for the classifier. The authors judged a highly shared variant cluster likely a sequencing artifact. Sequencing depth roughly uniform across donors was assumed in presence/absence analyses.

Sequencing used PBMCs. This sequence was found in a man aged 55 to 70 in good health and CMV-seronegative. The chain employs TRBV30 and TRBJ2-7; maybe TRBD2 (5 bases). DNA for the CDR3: TGTGCCTGGAGTGTGTACCGAGGGTCCTACGAGCAGTACTTC. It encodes CAWSVYRGSYEQYF.